This T cell receptor (beta chain) originates from a study of shared clonotypes between healthy human individuals. Notes on the study in general: The study drew on few donors, limiting represented genetic and exposure-history diversity.

Per the authors' pipeline: ImmunoSEQ sequences covered only the junction and lacked quality scores; filtering therefore differed. Here immunoSEQ multiplex PCR was the method, and the copy in TCRdb shows in-frame clones only, minus some. V, J and clone size derive from that table, while D and trimming were established from the DNA sequence. The sample shows about 500,000 clones, 77% of them seen only once. About this clone itself: What it recognizes is unknown.

Material for sequencing was PBMCs. The source is a woman between 40 and 55 years old in good health. Some clones in this sample may be carry-over from other donors' samples.

The CDR3: CASSLTLGAYSYEQYF. The CDR3 region has the DNA TGTGCCAGCAGCCTAACCCTCGGGGCTTACTCCTACGAGCAGTACTTC. This chain joins TRBV4-2 and TRBJ2-7; TRBD1 or TRBD2 may be the D gene (5 bases each). Germline V gene lookup returns CDR1 LGHNA and CDR2 YNFKEQ. The V end lost 4 bases, the J end lost 0 bases, and 16 bases lay between the germline ends. The CDR3 totals 16 residues.